This T cell receptor beta chain is drawn from a study of CD8+ T cells in alopecia areata. Overall study findings and caveats: Clarity of TCR sharing across patients fell short of that in mice, possibly HLA-related. Scalp data also include sequences from resident alphabeta T cells of normal skin.

TCR sequencing used cDNA made by reverse transcription of extracted RNA. Profiling relied on immunoSEQ multiplex PCR, and the TCRdb table lists in-frame clones only, not all of them. The repertoire holds some 11,000 clones, with about three fifths as singletons. As part of sample collection, lesional scalp punch biopsies and peripheral blood were taken from alopecia areata patients. Comment on this clone: Its antigen is unknown.

The sequence came from a human donor with alopecia areata. Source material: skin.

The CDR3 DNA reads as TGTGCCAGCAGAGAACAGGGGAAAATCACTGAAGCTTTCTTT. It codes for CASREQGKITEAFF. The genes are TRBV6-1 and TRBJ1-1, with TRBD1 matching over 7 bases. The CDR3 sequence is 14 residues long. V was pared by 6 bases and J by 4 bases, with 8 bases of the junction left unmatched. Germline loops: CDR1 MNHNS, CDR2 SASEGT.